This T cell receptor (beta chain) was recorded in a study of response to subunit inactivated influenza vaccine. Overall study findings and caveats: Authors suggested each seasonal influenza vaccination recruits few new T cells.

TCRdb reprocessed the RT-PCR reads via MiXCR and lists one record per CDR3 protein. The sample has fewer than 600,000 distinct CDR3 sequences; approximately 7.2% are singletons. Between the trimmed V and J ends, which lost 3 bases and 2 bases, there was a span of 11 bases. Germline lookup yields CDR1 SGHRS and CDR2 YFSETQ. The CDR3 contains 15 residues. This clonotype was seen a few times. The antigen is undetermined. The starting material was PBMCs from blood, obtained less than 30 months after vaccination. This chain connects TRBV5-1 to TRBJ2-2; the D gene is possibly TRBD1 (6 bases). The sequence was obtained from a man between 50 and 70 years old who received an inactivated influenza vaccine. CDR3 bases: TGCGCCAGCAGCTCCGAGGGGACAAACACCGGGGAGCTGTTTTTT. It codes for CASSSEGTNTGELFF.